These T cell receptor beta chains were read from a single sample in a study of blood T cell repertoires in COVID-19. Measured with immunoSEQ multiplex PCR; TCRdb has only the in-frame clones, and not every one. The table records 45,000 to 60,000 clones, 85% to 95% of them present only once. Sequencing input: peripheral blood. The receptor source for this set is a man between 50 and 59 years old with acute or convalescent COVID-19. Both conserved end residues are part of each CDR3. A D gene is named only where the DNA matches it firmly. Only some rows state a clone size, as once, few, many or a class for expanded clones.

clone size	J gene	V gene	D gene	CDR3 protein	CDR3 DNA
once	TRBJ2-7	TRBV2	.	CASSSEIGASGF	TGTGCCAGCAGTTCCGAGATAGGGGCATCCGGGTTC
.	TRBJ1-2	TRBV7-9	.	CASSLGRWRRIGYGYTF	TGTGCCAGCAGCTTAGGGCGGTGGAGGCGCATTGGGTATGGCTACACCTTC
.	TRBJ1-4	TRBV19	TRBD1	CASIPKGAGEEKLFF	TGTGCCAGTATTCCAAAGGGGGCAGGCGAAGAAAAACTGTTTTTT
.	TRBJ1-1	TRBV2	.	CASGDTLNTEAFF	TGTGCCAGCGGGGACACTCTAAACACTGAAGCTTTCTTT
.	TRBJ2-7	TRBV5-4	.	CASSLDFYEQYF	TGTGCCAGCAGCTTGGACTTCTACGAGCAGTACTTC
.	TRBJ1-6	TRBV30	TRBD1	CASLQGLNSPLHF	TGTGCCTCGTTACAGGGGTTAAATTCACCCCTCCACTTT
.	TRBJ2-7	TRBV18	.	CASSPLDRSSYEQYF	TGTGCCAGCTCACCTTTAGACAGGAGCTCCTACGAGCAGTACTTC
.	TRBJ2-3	TRBV18	TRBD2	CASSPMVAGSSTDTQYF	TGTGCCAGCTCACCAATGGTAGCGGGTTCCAGCACAGATACGCAGTATTTT
few	TRBJ2-7	TRBV24-1	TRBD1	CATSEKTTGATRYEQYF	TGTGCCACCAGTGAAAAAACGACAGGGGCCACCCGATACGAGCAGTACTTC
once	TRBJ2-1	TRBV5-1	.	CASSLTSNNEQFF	TGCGCCAGCAGCTTGACTAGTAACAATGAGCAGTTCTTC
.	TRBJ2-7	TRBV14	.	CASSRLREQYF	TGTGCCAGCAGCCGATTACGGGAGCAGTACTTC
.	TRBJ2-1	TRBV21-1	.	CASSKEGEAEQFF	TGTGCCAGCAGCAAAGAAGGGGAGGCTGAGCAGTTCTTC
once	TRBJ1-2	TRBV2	.	CASSGTQNYGYTF	TGTGCCAGCAGTGGGACACAAAACTATGGCTACACCTTC
.	TRBJ1-3	TRBV30	.	CAWNSWSSGNTIYF	TGTGCCTGGAATAGTTGGAGCTCTGGAAACACCATATATTTT
.	TRBJ1-2	TRBV19	TRBD1	CASSIQGADYGYTF	TGTGCCAGTAGTATACAGGGGGCTGACTATGGCTACACCTTC
.	TRBJ1-2	TRBV19	.	CASRLQGGGYTF	TGTGCCAGTAGACTTCAGGGTGGTGGCTACACCTTC
.	TRBJ1-3	TRBV9	TRBD1	CASSVAWDRGNTIYF	TGTGCCAGCAGCGTAGCTTGGGACAGGGGAAACACCATATATTTT
.	TRBJ2-2	TRBV7-2	.	CASSLQATGELFF	TGTGCCAGCAGCTTGCAGGCCACCGGGGAGCTGTTTTTT
.	TRBJ2-1	TRBV2	.	CASSTAEARNNEQFF	TGTGCCAGCAGTACCGCTGAGGCTCGTAATAATGAGCAGTTCTTC
.	TRBJ2-5	TRBV11-3	.	CASSLGQSAQETQYF	TGTGCCAGCAGCTTGGGCCAGAGTGCGCAAGAGACCCAGTACTTC
.	TRBJ2-2	TRBV15	.	CATSRGGSPGELFF	TGTGCCACCAGCAGAGGAGGGTCCCCCGGGGAGCTGTTTTTT
.	TRBJ2-7	TRBV10-3	TRBD1	CAISGGQFYEQYF	TGTGCCATCAGTGGGGGACAGTTCTACGAGCAGTACTTC
.	TRBJ2-7	TRBV10-2	TRBD2	CASSEFTSALPYEQYF	TGCGCCAGCAGTGAGTTTACTAGCGCGTTACCCTACGAGCAGTACTTC
.	TRBJ2-3	TRBV6-5	TRBD2	CASSPAGGAPDTQYF	TGTGCCAGCAGTCCAGCCGGGGGGGCCCCAGATACGCAGTATTTT
.	TRBJ1-1	TRBV2	.	CASSYMTEAFF	TGTGCCAGCAGCTATATGACTGAAGCTTTCTTT
once	TRBJ2-3	TRBV28	.	CAIGGPTDTQYF	TGTGCCATCGGGGGGCCCACAGATACGCAGTATTTT
.	TRBJ1-3	TRBV29-1	.	CSVEDRKGEHVTIYF	TGCAGCGTTGAAGATCGCAAAGGGGAACATGTCACCATATATTTT
.	TRBJ2-5	TRBV21-1	.	CASSKRNPVRELETQYF	TGTGCCAGCAGCAAACGAAACCCCGTCAGGGAACTAGAGACCCAGTACTTC
.	TRBJ1-1	TRBV2	TRBD1	CASIRGRGPRNTEAFF	TGTGCCAGCATTCGAGGCAGGGGGCCAAGGAACACTGAAGCTTTCTTT
.	TRBJ2-5	TRBV5-1	TRBD2	CASSLMLAGEGETQYF	TGCGCCAGCAGCTTGATGCTAGCGGGGGAGGGAGAGACCCAGTACTTC
.	TRBJ2-1	TRBV5-1	TRBD2	CASSSEAGGYNEQFF	TGCGCCAGCAGCTCGGAAGCGGGGGGGTACAATGAGCAGTTCTTC
.	TRBJ1-3	TRBV30	.	CAWRQNPGSGNTIYF	TGTGCCTGGAGACAGAACCCAGGGTCAGGAAACACCATATATTTT
once	TRBJ2-4	TRBV9	TRBD1	CASSGQGSNIQYF	TGTGCCAGCAGCGGACAGGGTTCAAACATTCAGTACTTC
few	TRBJ1-1	TRBV19	.	CASSIQGPNTEAFF	TGTGCCAGTAGTATCCAGGGCCCGAACACTGAAGCTTTCTTT
.	TRBJ1-1	TRBV11-2	TRBD1	CASKQGGSNTEAFF	TGTGCCAGCAAACAGGGGGGGTCCAACACTGAAGCTTTCTTT
.	TRBJ1-2	TRBV2	TRBD1	CASNGQGAGYGYTF	TGTGCCAGCAACGGACAGGGGGCCGGCTATGGCTACACCTTC
.	TRBJ2-1	TRBV19	TRBD2	CASSRTSGGAPSYNEQFF	TGTGCCAGTAGTAGAACTAGCGGGGGCGCTCCTTCCTACAATGAGCAGTTCTTC
once	TRBJ2-3	TRBV2	TRBD2	CASSYTVAGGPDTQYF	TGTGCCAGCAGTTATACGGTAGCGGGGGGGCCCGATACGCAGTATTTT
.	TRBJ1-3	TRBV6-5	.	CASSLVESIYF	TGTGCCAGCAGCCTCGTCGAGAGCATATATTTT
once	TRBJ2-3	TRBV5-6	TRBD2	CASSLLTSGASTDTQYF	TGTGCCAGCAGCCTACTGACTAGCGGGGCTTCCACAGATACGCAGTATTTT
.	TRBJ2-3	TRBV12-3/TRBV12-4	.	CASRYRRGDTQYF	TGTGCCAGCAGATATAGACGAGGAGATACGCAGTATTTT
.	TRBJ2-3	TRBV7-9	.	CASSLGPSGSTDTQYF	TGTGCCAGCAGCCTAGGGCCTAGTGGAAGCACAGATACGCAGTATTTT